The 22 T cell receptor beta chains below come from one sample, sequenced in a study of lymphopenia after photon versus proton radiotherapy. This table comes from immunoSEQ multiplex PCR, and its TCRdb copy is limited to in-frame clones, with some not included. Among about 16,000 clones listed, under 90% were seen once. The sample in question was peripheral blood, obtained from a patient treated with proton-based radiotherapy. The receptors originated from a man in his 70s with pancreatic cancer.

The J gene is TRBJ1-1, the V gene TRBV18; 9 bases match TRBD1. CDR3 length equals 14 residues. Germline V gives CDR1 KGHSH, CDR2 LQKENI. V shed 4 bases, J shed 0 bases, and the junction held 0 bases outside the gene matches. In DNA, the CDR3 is TGTGCCAGCTCACGGACAGGGGTGAACACTGAAGCTTTCTTT. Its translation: CASSRTGVNTEAFF.

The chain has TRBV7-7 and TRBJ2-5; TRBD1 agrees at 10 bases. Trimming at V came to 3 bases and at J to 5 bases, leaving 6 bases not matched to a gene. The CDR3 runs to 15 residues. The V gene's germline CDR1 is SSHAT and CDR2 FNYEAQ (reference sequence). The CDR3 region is CASSFAGTGDETQYF. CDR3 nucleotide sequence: TGTGCCAGCAGCTTCGCCGGGACAGGGGACGAGACCCAGTACTTC.

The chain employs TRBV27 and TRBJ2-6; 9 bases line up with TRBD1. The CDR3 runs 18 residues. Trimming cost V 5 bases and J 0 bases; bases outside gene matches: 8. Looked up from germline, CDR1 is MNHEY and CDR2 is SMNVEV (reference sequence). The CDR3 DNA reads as TGTGCCAGCAGTCCAGGGACAGGGTTCGCCTCTGGGGCCAACGTCCTGACTTTC. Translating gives CASSPGTGFASGANVLTF.

The CDR3 sequence: CASSPLLGGGYNEQFF. The CDR3 nucleotides are TGTGCCAGCTCACCCCTTTTGGGGGGTGGATACAATGAGCAGTTCTTC. This chain links TRBV18 with TRBJ2-1, with D tentatively TRBD2 (6 bases). V was cut by 3 bases and J by 4 bases, with 16 bases left in between. The CDR3 is 16 amino acids. From germline, CDR1 is KGHSH and CDR2 LQKENI. The full variable domain, its missing parts supplied by reference TRBV18 and TRBJ2-1, is NAGVMQNPRHLVRRRGQEARLRCSPMKGHSHVYWYRQLPEEGLKFMVYLQKENIIDESGMPKERFSAEFPKEGPSILRIQQVVRGDSAAYFCASSPLLGGGYNEQFFGPGTRLTVL.

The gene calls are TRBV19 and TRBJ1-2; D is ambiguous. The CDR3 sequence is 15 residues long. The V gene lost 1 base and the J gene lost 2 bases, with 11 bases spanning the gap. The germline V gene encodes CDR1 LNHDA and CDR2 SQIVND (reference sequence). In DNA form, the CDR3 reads TGTGCCAGTAGTATAGTCTCGGCAGACAACTATGGCTACACCTTC. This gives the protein CASSIVSADNYGYTF.

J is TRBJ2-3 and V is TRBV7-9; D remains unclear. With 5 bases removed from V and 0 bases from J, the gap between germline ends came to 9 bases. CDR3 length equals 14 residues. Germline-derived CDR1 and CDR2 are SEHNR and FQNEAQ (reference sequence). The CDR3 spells CASSRRGSTDTQYF. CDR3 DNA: TGTGCCAGCAGCCGGAGAGGTAGCACAGATACGCAGTATTTT.

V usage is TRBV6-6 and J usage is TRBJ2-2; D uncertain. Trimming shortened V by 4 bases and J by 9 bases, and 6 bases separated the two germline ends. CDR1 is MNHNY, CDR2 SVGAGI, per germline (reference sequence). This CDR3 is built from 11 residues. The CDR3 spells CASSSRRELFF. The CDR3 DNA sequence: TGTGCCAGCAGTTCCCGGAGGGAGCTGTTTTTT.

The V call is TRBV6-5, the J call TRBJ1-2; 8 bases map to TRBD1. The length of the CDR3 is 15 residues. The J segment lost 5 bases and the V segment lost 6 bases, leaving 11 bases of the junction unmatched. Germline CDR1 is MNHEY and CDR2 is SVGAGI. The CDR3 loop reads CASSPSTGAKYGYTF. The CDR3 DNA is TGTGCCAGCAGCCCATCGACAGGGGCGAAGTATGGCTACACCTTC.

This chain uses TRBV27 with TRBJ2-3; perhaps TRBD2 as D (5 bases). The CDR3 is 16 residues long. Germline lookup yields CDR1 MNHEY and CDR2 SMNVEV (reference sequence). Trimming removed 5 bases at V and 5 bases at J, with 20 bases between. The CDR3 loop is CASSTPGSKLIDTQYF. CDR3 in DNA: TGTGCCAGCAGTACGCCGGGATCGAAGCTAATAGATACGCAGTATTTT.

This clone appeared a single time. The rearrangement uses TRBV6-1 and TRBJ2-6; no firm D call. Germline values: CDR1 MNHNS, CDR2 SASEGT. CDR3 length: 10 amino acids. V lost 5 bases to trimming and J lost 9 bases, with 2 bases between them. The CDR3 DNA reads TGTGCCAGCAGTAACAACGTCCTGACTTTC. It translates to CASSNNVLTF.

CDR3 sequence (DNA): TGCGCCAGCAGCTCCAGGGTCGGGCAAGAGACCCAGTACTTC. Protein: CASSSRVGQETQYF. The genes are TRBV5-1 and TRBJ2-5, with D possibly matching TRBD1 (5 bases). V gave up 3 bases and J gave up 2 bases, with 11 bases separating them. CDR3 length: 14 amino acids. Germline CDR1 is SGHRS and CDR2 is YFSETQ.

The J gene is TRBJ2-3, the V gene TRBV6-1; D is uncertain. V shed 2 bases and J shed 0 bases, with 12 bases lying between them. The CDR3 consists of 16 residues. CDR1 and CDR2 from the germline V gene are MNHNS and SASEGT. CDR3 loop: CASSEPWTGSTDTQYF. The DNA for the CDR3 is TGTGCCAGCAGTGAACCATGGACCGGTAGCACAGATACGCAGTATTTT.

CDR3 in DNA: TGTGCCAGTAGTATACCGGGCCAGTTAAACACCATATATTTT. Encoded protein: CASSIPGQLNTIYF. This chain uses TRBV19 with TRBJ1-3; no clear D. CDR3 size: 14 residues. Trimming pared 2 bases from V and 6 bases from J, leaving 11 bases between. Germline V lookup: CDR1 LNHDA, CDR2 SQIVND (reference sequence).

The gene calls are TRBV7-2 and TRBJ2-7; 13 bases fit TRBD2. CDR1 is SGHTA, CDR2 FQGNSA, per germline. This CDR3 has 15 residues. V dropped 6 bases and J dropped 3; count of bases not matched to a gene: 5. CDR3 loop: CASSWTSGRHYEQYF. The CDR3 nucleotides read TGTGCCAGCAGTTGGACTAGCGGGAGACACTACGAGCAGTACTTC.

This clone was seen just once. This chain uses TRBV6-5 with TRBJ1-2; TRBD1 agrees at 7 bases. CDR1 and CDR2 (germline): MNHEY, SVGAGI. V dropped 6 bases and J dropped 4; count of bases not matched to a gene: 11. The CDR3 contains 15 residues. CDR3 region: CASSPVTGTIYGYTF. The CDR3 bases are TGTGCCAGCAGCCCCGTGACAGGGACAATCTATGGCTACACCTTC.

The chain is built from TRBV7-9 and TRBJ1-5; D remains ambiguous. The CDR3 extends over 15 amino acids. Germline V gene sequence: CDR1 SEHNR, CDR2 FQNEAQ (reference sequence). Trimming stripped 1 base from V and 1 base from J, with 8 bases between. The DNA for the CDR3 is TGTGCCAGCAGCTTAGACTACGGGAGCAATCAGCCCCAGCATTTT. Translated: CASSLDYGSNQPQHF.

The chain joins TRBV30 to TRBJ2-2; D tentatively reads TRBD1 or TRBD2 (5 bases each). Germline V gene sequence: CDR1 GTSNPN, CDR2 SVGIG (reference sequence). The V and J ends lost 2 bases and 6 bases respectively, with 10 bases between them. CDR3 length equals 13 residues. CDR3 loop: CAWSKGPAGELFF. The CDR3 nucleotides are TGTGCCTGGAGTAAGGGACCCGCCGGGGAGCTGTTTTTT. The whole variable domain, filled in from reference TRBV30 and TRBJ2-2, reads SQTIHQWPATLVQPVGSPLSLECTVEGTSNPNLYWYRQAAGRGLQLLFYSVGIGQISSEVPQNLSASRPQDRQFILSSKKLLLSDSGFYLCAWSKGPAGELFFGEGSRLTVL.

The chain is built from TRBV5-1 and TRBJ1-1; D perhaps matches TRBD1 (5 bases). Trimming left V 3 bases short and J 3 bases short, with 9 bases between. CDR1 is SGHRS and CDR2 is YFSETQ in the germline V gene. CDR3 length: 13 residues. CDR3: CASSSQGDTEAFF. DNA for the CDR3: TGCGCCAGCAGCTCGCAGGGTGACACTGAAGCTTTCTTT. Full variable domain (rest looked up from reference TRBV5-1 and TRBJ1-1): KAGVTQTPRYLIKTRGQQVTLSCSPISGHRSVSWYQQTPGQGLQFLFEYFSETQRNKGNFPGRFSGRQFSNSRSEMNVSTLELGDSALYLCASSSQGDTEAFFGQGTRLTVV.

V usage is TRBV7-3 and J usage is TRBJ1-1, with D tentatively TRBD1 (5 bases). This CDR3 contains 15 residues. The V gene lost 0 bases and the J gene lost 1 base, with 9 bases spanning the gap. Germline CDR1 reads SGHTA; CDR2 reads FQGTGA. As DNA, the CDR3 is TGTGCCAGCAGCTTAACAGGGGTGGGGAACACTGAAGCTTTCTTT. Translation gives CASSLTGVGNTEAFF.

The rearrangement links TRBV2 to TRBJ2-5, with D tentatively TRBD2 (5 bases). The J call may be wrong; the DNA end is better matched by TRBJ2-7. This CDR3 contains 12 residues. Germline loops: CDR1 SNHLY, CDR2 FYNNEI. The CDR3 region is CASTGDSYEQYF. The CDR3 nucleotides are TGTGCCAGCACCGGGGACTCCTACGAGCAGTACTTC.

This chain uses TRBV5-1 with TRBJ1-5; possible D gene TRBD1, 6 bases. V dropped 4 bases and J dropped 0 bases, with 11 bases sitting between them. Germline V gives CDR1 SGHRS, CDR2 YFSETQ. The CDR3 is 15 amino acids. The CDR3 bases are TGCGCCAGCAGCCCTGGACAGTATAGCAATCAGCCCCAGCATTTT. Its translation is CASSPGQYSNQPQHF. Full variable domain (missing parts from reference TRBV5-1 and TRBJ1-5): KAGVTQTPRYLIKTRGQQVTLSCSPISGHRSVSWYQQTPGQGLQFLFEYFSETQRNKGNFPGRFSGRQFSNSRSEMNVSTLELGDSALYLCASSPGQYSNQPQHFGDGTRLSIL.

CDR3 coding DNA: TGTGCCAGTAGGTGGCTAGGGACGAGTAATCAGCCCCAGCATTTT. Protein sequence: CASRWLGTSNQPQHF. This chain links TRBV19 with TRBJ1-5; D may be TRBD1 (5 bases). Germline V CDR1 and CDR2: LNHDA, SQIVND (reference sequence). There are 15 residues in the CDR3. Trimming removed 6 bases from V and 4 bases from J, with 16 bases in between.